This T cell receptor beta chain was found in a study of T cell responses to AZD1222 COVID-19 vaccine. Study-wide points: AZD1222 recipients seropositive at baseline numbered only five or six. Donors skewed white British and female; clonal diversity was possibly underestimated.

This clone was detected once. The antigen is undetermined. The CDR3 consists of 14 residues. In germline, CDR1 is GTSNPN, CDR2 SVGIG (reference sequence). V was pared by 0 bases and J by 5 bases, with 13 bases between. Clones were sequenced by immunoSEQ multiplex PCR, and TCRdb holds only the in-frame ones, with some missing. The table shows approximately 150,000 clones, with roughly 92% occurring only once. This receptor was identified in an adult who received the AZD1222 COVID-19 vaccine. Source: peripheral blood, taken 28 days after the second AZD1222 dose. This chain connects TRBV30 to TRBJ1-1, with D perhaps matching TRBD1 (5 bases). CDR3 in amino acids: CAWSVLGAGTEAFF. The DNA of the CDR3 is TGTGCCTGGAGTGTATTAGGGGCCGGGACTGAAGCTTTCTTT.